This paragraph reports one T cell receptor beta chain. This clonotype was counted at least ten times. This receptor's antigen is unknown. The input lacks base qualities; no much larger clone sits a single base away. The treatment or condition label for this specimen denotes: allogeneic hematopoietic cell transplantation with graft depleted of TCRalphabeta T cells and CD19 B cells. The children who served as transplant recipients had been given grafts of TCRalphabeta/CD19-depleted allogeneic hematopoietic cells. This record belongs to a study of T-cell reconstitution after alpha-beta-depleted transplantation in children (dated by TCRdb to the mid-2010s). Some background on the complete study: Using TCR repertoire profiling, the study followed T-cell immune reconstitution in a quantitative way in children after TCRalphabeta/CD19-depleted allogeneic hematopoietic cell transplantation.

Libraries came from PCR. Sequencer: Illumina HiSeq 2500. TCR libraries were prepared with molecular barcoding, using unique molecular identifiers to normalize TCRbeta repertoire quantification. TCRdb applied fastp at Q25 and MiXCR to the public reads, then kept only in-frame beta chains. Identical CDR3 protein sequences are pooled into one entry, listed with their most common genes and DNA. This sample holds about 190,000 distinct CDR3 sequences; around 10% were observed only once. The ten largest account for 13% of the sample. Clipping removes 2 bases from V and 2 bases from J, with 2 as the unmatched junction base count. Reading the germline V gene (reference sequence) gives CDR1 DFQATT and CDR2 SNEGSKA. The CDR3 starts with the cysteine, ends with the phenylalanine, and has 14 residues. Only the CDR3 DNA is retained, 42 bases long and in frame from the first base. Points the paper makes about the study in general: The high TCRbeta diversity at day 60 in some patients was ascribed to recipient T cells and intrathymic progenitors that had survived conditioning. Hyperexpanded clone frequencies declined over subsequent months; after one year, T-cell counts and TCRbeta diversity were mostly attributed to newly produced T cells. About two months after transplant, the apparently early recovery of alphabetaT-cell counts reportedly depended on just several hundred clones that had expanded rapidly and came from non-depleted graft cells.

Recombination linked TRBV20-1 to TRBJ2-7, and TRBD1 matches 11 of the central bases. The receptor was isolated from a boy between 2 and 10 years old with acute myeloid leukemia, due to receive a stem cell transplant. Sequenced material: PBMCs, taken before TCRalphabeta/CD19-depleted stem cell transplant. The base sequence is TGCAGTGCTAGACCGGGACAGGGGGCCTACGAGCAGTACTTC. Its protein reads: CSARPGQGAYEQYF.